These 28 T cell receptor beta chains originate from one sample sequenced in a study of blood T cell repertoires in COVID-19. Sequenced by immunoSEQ multiplex PCR; TCRdb stores in-frame clones only, minus some. The sample has 65,000 to 90,000 clones, 83% seen once; the top ten hold under 35%. Input material: peripheral blood. The receptors originated from a woman of 80 years or more with acute or convalescent COVID-19.

The chain employs TRBV7-8 and TRBJ2-1, with D possibly matching TRBD2 (5 bases). CDR3 length: 17 residues. The ends were cut back, 5 bases at V and 0 bases at J, with 17 bases in the middle. Germline lookup yields CDR1 SGHVS and CDR2 FQNEAQ. CDR3 nucleotide sequence: TGTGCCAGCAGCCCGAGGGTAGTTGGACCCTCCTACAATGAGCAGTTCTTC. The encoded protein is CASSPRVVGPSYNEQFF.

J is TRBJ2-5 and V is TRBV30; no clear D gene. CDR1 is GTSNPN, CDR2 SVGIG, per germline (reference sequence). The CDR3 is made up of 11 amino acids. The ends were cut back, 2 bases at V and 2 bases at J, with 3 bases in the middle. CDR3 region: CAWSQQETQYF. The CDR3, as DNA: TGTGCCTGGAGTCAGCAAGAGACCCAGTACTTC.

V and J are TRBV11-2 and TRBJ1-3, with 7 nucleotides matching TRBD1. The CDR3 is 15 amino acids. Trimming at V came to 2 bases and at J to 3 bases, leaving 4 bases not matched to a gene. Germline values: CDR1 SGHAT, CDR2 FQNNGV. The CDR3 DNA reads TGTGCCAGCAGCTTAACAGGGGTACTTGGAAACACCATATATTTT. Protein product: CASSLTGVLGNTIYF.

The chain employs TRBV3-1 (or the pseudogene TRBV3-2) and TRBJ2-3; 7 nucleotides match TRBD2. J was trimmed by 6 bases and V by 3 bases; bases with no gene match: 27. CDR3 length: 21 residues. CDR1 is LGHDT and CDR2 is YNNKEL in the germline V gene (reference sequence). CDR3 region: CASSHLTPLAGSGYQVDTQYF. CDR3 bases: TGTGCCAGCAGCCATTTGACGCCCCTCGCCGGTAGCGGGTACCAAGTGGATACGCAGTATTTT.

The chain joins TRBV20-1 to TRBJ2-1, with D possibly being TRBD1 (6 bases). This CDR3 region has 11 residues. Looked up from germline, CDR1 is DFQATT and CDR2 is SNEGSKA (reference sequence). Between the trimmed V and J ends, which lost 7 bases and 9 bases, there was a span of 13 bases. The CDR3 is CSVVRDIEQFF. Written as DNA, the CDR3 is TGCAGTGTCGTCCGGGACATTGAGCAGTTCTTC.

V gene TRBV4-3 combines with J gene TRBJ2-7; 11 bases are shared with TRBD2. This CDR3 is built from 15 residues. With 4 bases clipped from V and 4 bases from J, the junction kept 6 bases outside the gene matches. The germline gives CDR1 LGHNA, CDR2 YSLEER. Here the CDR3 reads CASSRTSGRTYEQYF. The CDR3, as DNA: TGCGCCAGCAGCCGCACTAGCGGGAGAACGTACGAGCAGTACTTC.

The chain combines TRBV6-1 with TRBJ1-2; D is undetermined. Germline-derived CDR1 and CDR2 are MNHNS and SASEGT. V was clipped by 3 bases and J by 4 bases, with 12 bases between them. The CDR3 is made up of 14 amino acids. The CDR3 DNA sequence: TGTGCCAGCAGTGACGGGCGGGGAGGCTATGGCTACACCTTC. Amino acids: CASSDGRGGYGYTF.

The chain joins TRBV5-1 to TRBJ2-5; TRBD2 aligns across 9 bases. The CDR3 spans 15 residues. With 0 bases clipped from V and 4 bases from J, the junction kept 4 bases outside the gene matches. In germline, CDR1 is SGHRS, CDR2 YFSETQ. The CDR3 sequence: CASSLALAGLETQYF. CDR3 DNA: TGCGCCAGCAGCTTGGCGCTAGCGGGACTAGAGACCCAGTACTTC.

This chain connects TRBV7-9 to TRBJ2-2; no clear D gene. The V end was cut by 5 bases, the J end by 4 bases, with 5 bases between. Looked up from germline, CDR1 is SEHNR and CDR2 is FQNEAQ (reference sequence). The CDR3 loop spans 12 amino acids. DNA of the CDR3: TGTGCCAGCAGCGCAGGCACCGGGGAGCTGTTTTTT. Encoded protein: CASSAGTGELFF.

The rearrangement uses TRBV21-1 and TRBJ1-6. TRBV21-1 constitutes a pseudogene. The CDR3 loop spans 14 amino acids. The CDR3 DNA is TGTGCCAGCATCCCGGGGGGTAAGGATTCACCCCTCCACTTT. Translated: CASIPGGKDSPLHF.

The rearrangement uses TRBV19 and TRBJ2-1; 9 bases fit TRBD1. The germline V gene encodes CDR1 LNHDA and CDR2 SQIVND (reference sequence). J gave up 4 bases and V 4 bases, and 8 bases lay outside the gene matches. The CDR3 runs to 16 residues. DNA for the CDR3: TGTGCCAGTAGTACAGCAGGGACAGGGTTGTACAATGAGCAGTTCTTC. Translated, it gives CASSTAGTGLYNEQFF.

A few counts support this clone. The V call is TRBV5-1, the J call TRBJ1-4; 8 bases align to TRBD1. From germline, CDR1 is SGHRS and CDR2 YFSETQ. The CDR3 is made up of 14 amino acids. Trimming took 6 bases from V and 7 from J; bases not matched to a gene: 8. This CDR3 reads CASTLDRVGEKLFF. The CDR3 coding sequence is TGCGCCAGCACCCTGGACAGGGTGGGTGAAAAACTGTTTTTT.

The rearrangement links TRBV5-8 to TRBJ1-2; D call uncertain. The germline V gene has CDR1 SGHTS and CDR2 YDEGEE. V was pared by 0 bases and J by 8 bases, with 11 bases between. The CDR3 consists of 13 residues. CDR3 bases: TGTGCCAGCAGCTTGGGGGCCACCCGGGGCTACACCTTC. The encoded protein is CASSLGATRGYTF.

The rearrangement uses TRBV7-2 and TRBJ2-7; 10 bases line up with TRBD1. The CDR3 is 14 residues long. V shed 5 bases and J 5 bases; nucleotides not matched to a gene: 6. Germline V gives CDR1 SGHTA, CDR2 FQGNSA. The CDR3 region is CASSPGQGHHEQYF. As DNA, the CDR3 is TGTGCCAGCAGCCCGGGACAGGGGCACCACGAGCAGTACTTC. The variable domain in full, with the rest retrieved from reference TRBV7-2 and TRBJ2-7, is GAGVSQSPSNKVTEKGKDVELRCDPISGHTALYWYRQSLGQGLEFLIYFQGNSAPDKSGLPSDRFSAERTGGSVSTLTIQRTQQEDSAVYLCASSPGQGHHEQYFGPGTRLTVT.

The genes are TRBV5-1 and TRBJ2-1; perhaps TRBD2 as D (5 bases). This CDR3 region has 12 residues. Germline V lookup: CDR1 SGHRS, CDR2 YFSETQ. V dropped 5 bases and J dropped 9 bases, with 12 bases sitting between them. CDR3 loop: CASSSLAVEQFF. For the CDR3, the DNA is TGCGCCAGCAGTAGTCTAGCAGTTGAGCAGTTCTTC.

The chain uses TRBV11-1 and TRBJ2-5; 7 positions match TRBD1. This CDR3 region has 14 residues. CDR1 and CDR2 from the germline V gene are SGHAT and FQDESV (reference sequence). Losses at the gene ends were 2 bases for V and 5 bases for J; bases not matched to a gene: 5. The CDR3 nucleotides are TGTGCCAGCAGCTTAACAGGGGTTGGGGAGACCCAGTACTTC. Translating it yields CASSLTGVGETQYF.

The chain uses TRBV2 and TRBJ2-2, with D tentatively TRBD1 (6 bases). CDR1 is SNHLY and CDR2 is FYNNEI in the germline V gene. The CDR3 is 15 amino acids. V lost 6 bases and J lost 3, with 14 bases in between. The CDR3 sequence: CASSTGFGYTGELFF. For the CDR3, the DNA is TGTGCCAGCAGCACAGGGTTTGGTTACACCGGGGAGCTGTTTTTT.

This clone was observed a handful of times. This chain joins TRBV3-1 (or the pseudogene TRBV3-2) and TRBJ1-1, with D possibly TRBD1 on 5 matching bases. Deletions cut 3 bases from V and 11 bases from J, with 16 bases between. CDR3 length: 13 residues. Germline CDR1 and CDR2: LGHDT and YNNKEL (reference sequence). The CDR3 protein is CASSHTVGKGAFF. In DNA, the CDR3 is TGTGCCAGCAGCCACACGGTTGGCAAGGGGGCTTTCTTT.

This sequence joins TRBV7-9 and TRBJ2-1; 14 bases match TRBD2. Trimming removed 5 bases from V and 0 bases from J; junction bases left unmatched: 6. The CDR3 is made up of 18 amino acids. Germline V gene lookup returns CDR1 SEHNR and CDR2 FQNEAQ (reference sequence). CDR3 region: CASSRGLAGGSSYNEQFF. CDR3 coding DNA: TGTGCCAGCAGCCGCGGACTAGCGGGAGGAAGCTCCTACAATGAGCAGTTCTTC. Using reference TRBV7-9 and TRBJ2-1 for the parts outside the CDR3, the full variable domain is DTGVSQNPRHKITKRGQNVTFRCDPISEHNRLYWYRQTLGQGPEFLTYFQNEAQLEKSRLLSDRFSAERPKGSFSTLEIQRTEQGDSAMYLCASSRGLAGGSSYNEQFFGPGTRLTVL.

The chain employs TRBV27 and TRBJ2-3; D might be TRBD1 (5 bases). The V and J ends lost 7 bases and 0 bases respectively, with 14 bases between them. The CDR3 spans 15 residues. Germline lookup yields CDR1 MNHEY and CDR2 SMNVEV (reference sequence). CDR3 in DNA: TGTGCCAGCACCACTGGCAGGGTTAGCACAGATACGCAGTATTTT. It translates to CASTTGRVSTDTQYF.

The gene calls are TRBV5-1 and TRBJ2-1; 9 nucleotides match TRBD1. Germline-derived CDR1 and CDR2 are SGHRS and YFSETQ. The trim removed 0 bases at V and 9 bases at J, leaving 7 bases unmatched. The CDR3 contains 15 residues. The chain's CDR3 is CASSLGRTGVGEQFF. The DNA for the CDR3 is TGCGCCAGCAGCTTGGGACGGACAGGGGTGGGTGAGCAGTTCTTC.

The CDR3 region is CATSDSLAGGSYNEQFF. CDR3 DNA: TGTGCCACCAGTGATTCCCTAGCGGGAGGTAGCTACAATGAGCAGTTCTTC. The J gene is TRBJ2-1, the V gene TRBV24-1, with 11 positions matching TRBD2. The CDR3 runs to 17 residues. Germline V gene data show CDR1 as KGHDR and CDR2 as SFDVKD. The junction had 5 bases not matched to a gene; V was cut back by 2 bases and J by 3 bases.

The chain is built from TRBV4-1 and TRBJ2-1, with D perhaps matching TRBD2 (6 bases). Trimming pared 0 bases from V and 12 bases from J, leaving 15 bases between. Germline V lookup: CDR1 MGHRA, CDR2 YSYEKL. This CDR3 has 14 amino acids. CDR3 region: CASSQERGRGGQFF. The CDR3, as DNA: TGCGCCAGCAGCCAAGAGCGGGGTCGAGGCGGGCAGTTCTTC.

V and J are TRBV11-3 and TRBJ2-1; possible D gene TRBD1, 5 bases. Germline V CDR1 and CDR2: SGHNT, YENEEA. The CDR3 is 13 amino acids. The germline V and J ends were trimmed by 5 bases and 5 bases, with 10 bases remaining between them. The CDR3 bases are TGTGCCAGCAGCAAACAGGTGAACAATGAGCAGTTCTTC. It encodes CASSKQVNNEQFF.

The chain combines TRBV10-1 with TRBJ2-7; 7 bases line up with TRBD1. Germline CDR1 is WNHNN and CDR2 is SYGVQD (reference sequence). The junction had 13 bases not matched to a gene; V was cut back by 7 bases and J by 7 bases. This CDR3 is 14 amino acids long. CDR3 coding DNA: TGCGCCAGCACCCCGGCAGGGGGTTTGAGGGAGCAGTACTTC. It codes for CASTPAGGLREQYF.

This chain links TRBV19 with TRBJ1-3; D might be TRBD1 (6 bases). Looked up from germline, CDR1 is LNHDA and CDR2 is SQIVND (reference sequence). CDR3 length equals 16 residues. Trimming stripped 7 bases from V and 2 bases from J, with 18 bases between. CDR3 nucleotide sequence: TGTGCCAGTACTTTCAGGGGCTTAGTACCTGGAAACACCATATATTTT. Its protein product is CASTFRGLVPGNTIYF.

This clone turned up a few times. The gene calls are TRBV3-1 (or the pseudogene TRBV3-2) and TRBJ2-5; 7 bases match TRBD2. The CDR3 is 17 residues long. Trimming took 4 bases from V and 4 from J; bases not matched to a gene: 15. Germline V gene lookup returns CDR1 LGHDT and CDR2 YNNKEL (reference sequence). As DNA, the CDR3 is TGTGCCAGCAGCCGCCTCTATGGGGCGGGGGTACTAGAGACCCAGTACTTC. Amino acids: CASSRLYGAGVLETQYF.

The CDR3 sequence: CASSYDSTPYFNTF. Here the CDR3 DNA reads TGTGCCAGCAGTTACGACAGTACCCCCTATTTCAACACCTTC. The chain couples TRBV6-6 to TRBJ1-2; D may be TRBD1 (5 bases). CDR3 length: 14 residues. Germline values: CDR1 MNHNY, CDR2 SVGAGI (reference sequence). V gave up 2 bases and J gave up 12 bases, with 19 bases separating them.